These 9 T cell receptor beta chains were all obtained from the same sample, sequenced in a study of T-cell memory formation after mild COVID-19. TCRdb processed the 5' RACE reads anew with MiXCR; each CDR3 protein has one entry. The repertoire consists of around 500,000 distinct CDR3 sequences, with roughly 18% occurring once and the leading ten covering 9% to 15%. Sequencing used PBMCs or a T cell subset sorted from them (not recorded which). The receptor source for this set is an adult woman who had mild COVID-19 (a few samples of this study predate the infection). Cell type and time point are not known.

This clonotype was found a few times. The chain has TRBV15 and TRBJ2-3; 9 nucleotides match TRBD2. This CDR3 has 16 amino acids. Germline lookup yields CDR1 LNHNV and CDR2 YYDKDF (reference sequence). With V trimmed by 1 base and J by 1 base, 3 bases remained unmatched. The CDR3, as DNA: TGTGCCACCAGCAGAGGAGTAGCGGGGGGCACAGATACGCAGTATTTT. Translated, it gives CATSRGVAGGTDTQYF.

V usage is TRBV19 and J usage is TRBJ1-2, with 7 bases matching TRBD1. V shed 7 bases and J 6 bases; nucleotides not matched to a gene: 14. CDR1 is LNHDA and CDR2 is SQIVND in the germline V gene (reference sequence). The CDR3 extends over 15 amino acids. DNA of the CDR3: TGTGCCAGTACGGCGTATATACAGGGGTTGGATGGCTACACCTTC. Protein product: CASTAYIQGLDGYTF.

This chain links TRBV4-2 with TRBJ2-1; D unclear. This CDR3 is built from 13 residues. V lost 0 bases to trimming and J lost 8 bases, with 8 bases between them. Germline loops: CDR1 LGHNA, CDR2 YNFKEQ. CDR3 DNA sequence: TGTGCCAGCAGCCAAGATCGCGTCCATGAGCAGTTCTTC. Protein: CASSQDRVHEQFF.

V usage is TRBV6-1 and J usage is TRBJ2-7; 10 nucleotides agree with TRBD2. With 7 bases clipped from V and 4 bases from J, the junction kept 19 bases outside the gene matches. The CDR3 covers 18 residues. Looked up from germline, CDR1 is MNHNS and CDR2 is SASEGT. The CDR3 reads CASTLAGGGLGLGYEQYF. In DNA form, the CDR3 reads TGTGCCAGCACCTTAGCGGGAGGCGGGCTCGGGCTGGGATACGAGCAGTACTTC.

A few counts support this clonotype. The chain is built from TRBV29-1 and TRBJ2-7; 7 bases match TRBD2. The V and J ends lost 6 bases and 4 bases, in that order; junction bases with no gene match: 3. The CDR3 spans 11 residues. Per germline, CDR1 SQVTM and CDR2 ANQGSEA. CDR3 region: CSVGLEYEQYF. The DNA of the CDR3 is TGCAGCGTAGGACTAGAGTACGAGCAGTACTTC.

The V and J genes are TRBV18 and TRBJ2-3; the match to TRBD2 covers 9 bases. The CDR3 consists of 17 residues. The germline gives CDR1 KGHSH, CDR2 LQKENI. V trimming: 3 bases; J trimming: 1 base; junction bases outside the gene matches: 8. CDR3: CASSPSGGVGGTDTQYF. The CDR3 bases are TGTGCCAGCTCACCTAGCGGGGGAGTAGGAGGCACAGATACGCAGTATTTT.

This clonotype was observed at least ten times. This chain uses TRBV6-4 with TRBJ2-2; D uncertain. The V gene lost 3 bases and the J gene lost 4 bases, with 6 bases spanning the gap. The V gene's germline CDR1 is MRHNA and CDR2 SNTAGT. This CDR3 spans 13 amino acids. The CDR3 sequence is CASSDGPTGELFF. CDR3 in DNA: TGTGCCAGCAGTGATGGGCCCACCGGGGAGCTGTTTTTT.

This chain uses TRBV12-3 or TRBV12-4 with TRBJ2-1; D call uncertain. This CDR3 is 13 amino acids long. Deletions cut 6 bases from V and 2 bases from J, with 8 bases between. The CDR3 reads CASRDTTYNEQFF. CDR3 nucleotide sequence: TGTGCCAGCAGAGACACCACCTACAATGAGCAGTTCTTC.

This clonotype was found many times. The rearrangement uses TRBV7-9 and TRBJ2-7, with no clear D. The CDR3 length is 12 residues. Germline V gives CDR1 SEHNR, CDR2 FQNEAQ (reference sequence). Trimming removed 1 base from V and 2 bases from J, with 3 bases in between. DNA for the CDR3: TGTGCCAGCAGCTTAGTAACCTACGAGCAGTACTTC. This translates into CASSLVTYEQYF. The full variable domain, rest sourced from reference TRBV7-9 and TRBJ2-7, is DTGVSQNPRHKITKRGQNVTFRCDPISEHNRLYWYRQTLGQGPEFLTYFQNEAQLEKSRLLSDRFSAERPKGSFSTLEIQRTEQGDSAMYLCASSLVTYEQYFGPGTRLTVT.